The 24 T cell receptor beta chains in this list originate from one sample, sequenced in a study of long-term antiretroviral therapy in people with HIV. Runs used v3.0 of the immunoSEQ assay and were done at survey level. Assay: immunoSEQ multiplex PCR; the TCRdb copy retains only in-frame clones and omits some. The table lists 38,000 or so clones, 65% to 90% of them singletons. Sequencing used unsorted PBMCs, obtained 1.5 years after starting antiretroviral therapy. These TCRs come from a young man with HIV.

The chain uses TRBV2 and TRBJ2-2, with no clear D. Deletions cut 6 bases from V and 8 bases from J, with 10 bases between. CDR1 and CDR2 from the germline V gene are SNHLY and FYNNEI. The CDR3 runs 12 residues. DNA for the CDR3: TGTGCCAGCAGAACGCTGGGGGGGGAGCTGTTTTTT. Residues: CASRTLGGELFF. The full variable domain, completed using reference TRBV2 and TRBJ2-2, is EPEVTQTPSHQVTQMGQEVILRCVPISNHLYFYWYRQILGQKVEFLVSFYNNEISEKSEIFDDQFSVERPDGSNFTLKIRSTKLEDSAMYFCASRTLGGELFFGEGSRLTVL.

This clone was picked up one time. The V gene is TRBV11-2, the J gene TRBJ2-7; D is unresolved. Trimming took off 6 bases at V and 7 bases at J, with 13 bases between the two ends. CDR1 and CDR2 from the germline V gene are SGHAT and FQNNGV. The CDR3 totals 12 residues. The CDR3: CASSLSGQEQYF. In DNA, the CDR3 is TGTGCCAGCAGTCTTAGTGGGCAGGAGCAGTACTTC.

This clone has only one observation. J is TRBJ2-1 and V is TRBV6-4, with TRBD1 matching over 7 bases. V was pared by 4 bases and J by 3 bases, with 9 bases of the junction left unmatched. This CDR3 is built from 16 residues. Germline CDR1 MRHNA, CDR2 SNTAGT. The CDR3 DNA sequence: TGTGCCAGCAGTGGTGTGGCAGGGGGAAGCTACAATGAGCAGTTCTTC. It is translated as CASSGVAGGSYNEQFF.

This sequence joins TRBV11-3 and TRBJ2-7, with D unresolved. Germline CDR1 is SGHNT and CDR2 is YENEEA. The CDR3 has 9 amino acids. V lost 10 bases to trimming and J lost 7 bases, with 8 bases between them. CDR3 sequence (DNA): TGTGCCAACCCTACGGAGCAGTACTTC. Its protein product is CANPTEQYF.

This chain joins TRBV4-3 and TRBJ2-1; D is unresolved. This CDR3 spans 14 amino acids. V was pared by 0 bases and J by 3 bases, with 6 bases between. Per the germline V gene, CDR1 is LGHNA and CDR2 is YSLEER. CDR3 bases: TGCGCCAGCAGCCAAGATCAAGTCTACAATGAGCAGTTCTTC. Translated, it gives CASSQDQVYNEQFF.

The chain links TRBV28 to TRBJ2-7; possibly TRBD1 or TRBD2 for D (5 bases each). The ends were cut back, 3 bases at V and 0 bases at J, with 9 bases in the middle. Germline values: CDR1 MDHEN, CDR2 SYDVKM. This CDR3 region has 14 residues. The CDR3 coding sequence is TGTGCCAGCAGTTTTCTTGGGACCTCCTACGAGCAGTACTTC. Its protein product is CASSFLGTSYEQYF.

CDR3 in amino acids: CASSEFQRSRWIYEQYF. The DNA of the CDR3 is TGTGCCAGCAGTGAATTCCAGCGTTCTAGGTGGATCTACGAGCAGTACTTC. V is TRBV25-1 and J is TRBJ2-7; no clear D gene. This CDR3 contains 17 residues. V lost 1 base, J lost 3 bases, and 19 bases lay in between. Per germline, CDR1 MGHDK and CDR2 SYGVNS.

The chain uses TRBV15 and TRBJ2-7; a possible D gene is TRBD1 (5 bases). CDR1 LNHNV and CDR2 YYDKDF come from the germline V gene (reference sequence). This CDR3 is 12 amino acids long. V gave up 3 bases and J gave up 7 bases, with 10 bases separating them. CDR3 bases: TGTGCCACCAGCAGCCCCTACAGGGAGCAGTACTTC. Protein sequence: CATSSPYREQYF.

This clone was seen only a few times. V gene TRBV5-1 combines with J gene TRBJ2-2; no clear D gene. CDR3 size: 14 residues. V shed 4 bases and J shed 5 bases, with 12 bases lying between them. CDR1 is SGHRS, CDR2 YFSETQ, per germline. The DNA for the CDR3 is TGCGCCAGCAGCGTGGACCTTGGAACCGGGGAGCTGTTTTTT. It codes for CASSVDLGTGELFF.

This clone was detected only a few times. The rearrangement links TRBV27 to TRBJ2-1; 7 bases agree with TRBD1. The ends lost 4 bases at V and 1 base at J; junction bases unmatched: 7. The CDR3 covers 16 residues. Germline V gene data show CDR1 as MNHEY and CDR2 as SMNVEV (reference sequence). The CDR3 sequence is CASSYLQGLSYNEQFF. CDR3 sequence (DNA): TGTGCCAGCAGTTATTTACAGGGGTTGTCCTACAATGAGCAGTTCTTC.

The chain has TRBV29-1 and TRBJ2-7; 9 nucleotides line up with TRBD1. The V segment lost 7 bases and the J segment 2 bases; nucleotides outside the gene matches: 9. The germline V gene has CDR1 SQVTM and CDR2 ANQGSEA. This CDR3 region has 14 residues. CDR3 residues: CSADLGQGTYEQYF. CDR3 nucleotides: TGCAGCGCAGATCTCGGACAGGGGACCTACGAGCAGTACTTC.

This clone was detected a few times. The V gene is TRBV5-5, the J gene TRBJ1-1, with 9 bases identical to TRBD1. The ends lost 2 bases at V and 10 bases at J; junction bases unmatched: 12. The germline V gene has CDR1 SGHKS and CDR2 YYEKEE (reference sequence). The CDR3 length is 15 residues. CDR3 in DNA: TGTGCCAGCAGCTTTGAAGTGGGACAGGGAGTGAGAGCTTTCTTT. Its protein product is CASSFEVGQGVRAFF.

This chain connects TRBV5-6 to TRBJ2-1, with 9 bases fitting TRBD2. The CDR3 extends over 15 amino acids. V was clipped by 0 bases and J by 6 bases; unmatched bases: 4. Germline V gives CDR1 SGHDT, CDR2 YYEEEE. DNA for the CDR3: TGTGCCAGCAGCTTGGGGGGGACTAGCTTCAATGAGCAGTTCTTC. Its translation: CASSLGGTSFNEQFF.

This chain uses TRBV18 with TRBJ2-1; TRBD1 matches 7 bases. V trimming: 3 bases; J trimming: 4 bases; junction bases outside the gene matches: 3. Germline CDR1 and CDR2: KGHSH and LQKENI. The CDR3 is 14 residues long. The CDR3 DNA sequence: TGTGCCAGCTCACCTCCGACAGGGTACAATGAGCAGTTCTTC. It yields the protein CASSPPTGYNEQFF.

The gene calls are TRBV5-1 and TRBJ2-6; 8 nucleotides match TRBD1. With V trimmed by 1 base and J by 1 base, 10 bases remained unmatched. The CDR3 spans 19 residues. Germline V CDR1 and CDR2: SGHRS, YFSETQ. CDR3 loop: CASSLPRQGAGSGANVLTF. The CDR3 DNA sequence: TGCGCCAGCAGCTTGCCTAGGCAGGGGGCAGGGTCTGGGGCCAACGTCCTGACTTTC.

The chain is built from TRBV27 and TRBJ2-7, with TRBD2 matching over 11 bases. The CDR3 is made up of 14 amino acids. From germline, CDR1 is MNHEY and CDR2 SMNVEV (reference sequence). V was clipped by 5 bases and J by 6 bases; unmatched bases: 6. The CDR3 here is CASSIAGGASEQYF. DNA for the CDR3: TGTGCCAGCAGTATAGCGGGAGGGGCCTCCGAGCAGTACTTC.

This chain links TRBV6-6 with TRBJ2-7; D gene ambiguous. V lost 0 bases to trimming and J lost 2 bases, with 2 bases between them. Germline V gives CDR1 MNHNY, CDR2 SVGAGI (reference sequence). This CDR3 has 12 residues. The CDR3 sequence is CASSYSPYEQYF. The CDR3 DNA sequence: TGTGCCAGCAGTTACTCACCCTACGAGCAGTACTTC.

V and J are TRBV5-1 and TRBJ1-3; the D gene is possibly TRBD1 (6 bases). This CDR3 is built from 16 residues. Germline assignment: CDR1 SGHRS and CDR2 YFSETQ. The V and J ends lost 6 bases and 4 bases respectively, with 20 bases between them. The DNA of the CDR3 is TGCGCCAGCACCTGGACAGCTCATTCATCCGGAAACACCATATATTTT. It yields the protein CASTWTAHSSGNTIYF.

The V call is TRBV7-2, the J call TRBJ2-7; weak D call: TRBD2 (6 bases). The V gene's germline CDR1 is SGHTA and CDR2 FQGNSA. V was shortened by 1 base and J by 3 bases, with 16 bases between the two germline ends. The CDR3 sequence is 16 residues long. The CDR3 region is CASSLVGSGGFYEQYF. Written as DNA, the CDR3 is TGTGCCAGCAGCTTAGTTGGTAGCGGTGGCTTCTACGAGCAGTACTTC.

The chain uses TRBV7-2 and TRBJ2-7; TRBD2 matches 7 bases. The ends lost 0 bases at V and 7 bases at J; junction bases unmatched: 6. CDR3 length: 14 amino acids. Per germline, CDR1 SGHTA and CDR2 FQGNSA. CDR3 amino acids: CASSLAGGPGEQYF. CDR3 sequence (DNA): TGTGCCAGCAGCTTAGCGGGAGGGCCGGGTGAGCAGTACTTC.

V is TRBV11-2 and J is TRBJ2-6, with D possibly being TRBD1 or TRBD2 (5 bases each). The CDR3 has 19 amino acids. CDR1 SGHAT and CDR2 FQNNGV come from the germline V gene. V shed 5 bases and J shed 1 base, with 21 bases lying between them. CDR3 sequence (DNA): TGTGCCAGCAGCCCCCATCTCTGGGAAGAGGGGTCTGGGGCCAACGTCCTGACTTTC. This codes for CASSPHLWEEGSGANVLTF.

This clone appeared a single time. This chain joins TRBV7-2 and TRBJ2-5, with D unclear. Germline V gene sequence: CDR1 SGHTA, CDR2 FQGNSA. V was cut by 3 bases and J by 7 bases, with 15 bases left in between. This CDR3 spans 14 amino acids. CDR3 DNA sequence: TGTGCCAGCAGCTTGGACGGACCTTGGGGGACCCAGTACTTC. Protein product: CASSLDGPWGTQYF. Using reference TRBV7-2 and TRBJ2-5 for the parts outside the CDR3, the full variable domain is GAGVSQSPSNKVTEKGKDVELRCDPISGHTALYWYRQSLGQGLEFLIYFQGNSAPDKSGLPSDRFSAERTGGSVSTLTIQRTQQEDSAVYLCASSLDGPWGTQYFGPGTRLLVL.

A single count supports this clone. The rearrangement uses TRBV27 and TRBJ2-7, with 8 bases fitting TRBD2. CDR1 is MNHEY and CDR2 is SMNVEV in the germline V gene (reference sequence). V gave up 6 bases and J gave up 0 bases; unmatched junction bases: 4. This CDR3 is 14 amino acids long. The CDR3 loop is CASSGLASSYEQYF. The CDR3 DNA is TGTGCCAGCAGCGGACTAGCAAGCTCCTACGAGCAGTACTTC.

The gene calls are TRBV6-6 and TRBJ2-4, with D unclear. CDR3 length: 12 residues. CDR1 is MNHNY, CDR2 SVGAGI, per germline (reference sequence). The V gene lost 7 bases and the J gene lost 2 bases, with 6 bases spanning the gap. In DNA, the CDR3 is TGTGCCAGCAAGGGTACCAAAAACATTCAGTACTTC. Encoded protein: CASKGTKNIQYF.